This T cell receptor beta chain comes out of a study of T cells in Graves' hyperthyroidism and ophthalmopathy. This clonotype was found many times. Germline values: CDR1 SNHLY, CDR2 FYNNEI. This CDR3 region has 15 residues. After removal of 6 bases from V and 8 bases from J, the junction contained 12 bases not matched to a gene. The source material, RNA transcripts, was used to amplify TCR beta CDR3 regions. The HTBI set primed first-round TCR CDR3 RT-PCR. From the multiplex PCR reads, TCRdb called clonotypes with MiXCR, one entry per CDR3 protein. The sample holds about 380,000 distinct CDR3 sequences, less than 20% seen once.

The TCR was taken from a man between 18 and 29 years old with Graves' ophthalmopathy. The sample taken for sequencing was blood. The V and J genes are TRBV2 and TRBJ1-4; 7 nucleotides agree with TRBD1. The CDR3 nucleotides read TGTGCCAGCAGCGCCCAGACAGGGTGGCAAGAAAAACTGTTTTTT. It specifies CASSAQTGWQEKLFF.